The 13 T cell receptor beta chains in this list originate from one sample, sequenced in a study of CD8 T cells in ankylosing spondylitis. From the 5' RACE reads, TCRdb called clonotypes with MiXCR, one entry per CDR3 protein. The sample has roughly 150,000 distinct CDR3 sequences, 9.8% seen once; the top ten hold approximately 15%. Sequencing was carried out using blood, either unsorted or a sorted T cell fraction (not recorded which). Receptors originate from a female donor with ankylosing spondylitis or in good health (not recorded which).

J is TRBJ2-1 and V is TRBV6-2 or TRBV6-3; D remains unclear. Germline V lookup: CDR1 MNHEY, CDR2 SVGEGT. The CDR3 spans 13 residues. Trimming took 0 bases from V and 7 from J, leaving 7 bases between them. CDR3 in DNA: TGTGCCAGCAGTTACTCGGCCCCTAATGAGCAGTTCTTC. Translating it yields CASSYSAPNEQFF.

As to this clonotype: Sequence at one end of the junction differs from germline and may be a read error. The CDR3 protein is CASSPGQGYEQCF. The CDR3 DNA reads as TGCGCCAGCAGCCCCGGACAGGGCTACGAGCAGTGCTTC. The V and J genes are TRBV4-3 and TRBJ2-7, with TRBD1 identical over 8 bases. There are 13 residues in the CDR3. The germline CDR1 and CDR2 sequences are LGHNA and YSLEER.

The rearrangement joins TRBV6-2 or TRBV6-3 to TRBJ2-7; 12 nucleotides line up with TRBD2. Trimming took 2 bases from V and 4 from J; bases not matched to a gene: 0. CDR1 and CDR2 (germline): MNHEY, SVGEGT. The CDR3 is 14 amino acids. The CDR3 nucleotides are TGTGCCAGCAGTTACGGACTAGCGGGATACGAGCAGTACTTC. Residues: CASSYGLAGYEQYF.

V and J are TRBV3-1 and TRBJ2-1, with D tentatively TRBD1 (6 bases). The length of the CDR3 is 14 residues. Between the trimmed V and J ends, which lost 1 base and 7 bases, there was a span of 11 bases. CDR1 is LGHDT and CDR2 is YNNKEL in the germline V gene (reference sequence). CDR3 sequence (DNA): TGTGCCAGCAGCCAAGGTTCAGGGGCAAATGAGCAGTTCTTC. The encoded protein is CASSQGSGANEQFF.

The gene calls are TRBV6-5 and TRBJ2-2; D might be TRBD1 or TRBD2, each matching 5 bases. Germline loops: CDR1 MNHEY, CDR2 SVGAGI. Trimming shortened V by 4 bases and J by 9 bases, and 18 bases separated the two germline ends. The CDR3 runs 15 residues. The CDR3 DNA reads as TGTGCCAGCAGTTGGAGGATACAGGCGCCGAGGGAGCTGTTTTTT. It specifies CASSWRIQAPRELFF.

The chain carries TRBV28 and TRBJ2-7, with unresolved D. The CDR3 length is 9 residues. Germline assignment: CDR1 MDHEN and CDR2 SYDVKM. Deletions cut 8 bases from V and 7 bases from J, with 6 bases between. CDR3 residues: CASPLEQYF. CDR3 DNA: TGTGCCAGCCCCCTAGAGCAGTACTTC.

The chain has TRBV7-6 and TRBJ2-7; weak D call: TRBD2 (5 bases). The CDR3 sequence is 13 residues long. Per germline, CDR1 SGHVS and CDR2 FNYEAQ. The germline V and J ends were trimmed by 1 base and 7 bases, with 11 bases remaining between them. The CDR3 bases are TGTGCCAGCAGCTTAGAGGTCGGCGGGGAGCAGTACTTC. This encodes CASSLEVGGEQYF.

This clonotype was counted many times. Here the CDR3 reads CASSQPGKIDNEQFF. The CDR3 nucleotides read TGTGCCAGCAGTCAACCCGGGAAAATCGACAATGAGCAGTTCTTC. This chain links TRBV6-2 or TRBV6-3 with TRBJ2-1, with TRBD2 as a possible D gene (5 bases). The CDR3 totals 15 residues. In germline, CDR1 is MNHEY, CDR2 SVGEGT. V was clipped by 5 bases and J by 5 bases, with 16 bases between them.

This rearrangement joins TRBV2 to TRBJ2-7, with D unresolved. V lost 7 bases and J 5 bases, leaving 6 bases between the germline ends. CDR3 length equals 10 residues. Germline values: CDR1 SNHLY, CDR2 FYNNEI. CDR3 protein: CASTPNEQYF. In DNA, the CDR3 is TGTGCCAGCACACCAAACGAGCAGTACTTC.

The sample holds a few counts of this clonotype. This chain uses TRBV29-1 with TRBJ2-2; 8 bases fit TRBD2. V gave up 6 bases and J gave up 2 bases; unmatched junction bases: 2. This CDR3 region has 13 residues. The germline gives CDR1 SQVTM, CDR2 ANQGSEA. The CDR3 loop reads CSVLAVNTGELFF. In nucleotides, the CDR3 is TGCAGCGTACTAGCGGTAAACACCGGGGAGCTGTTTTTT.

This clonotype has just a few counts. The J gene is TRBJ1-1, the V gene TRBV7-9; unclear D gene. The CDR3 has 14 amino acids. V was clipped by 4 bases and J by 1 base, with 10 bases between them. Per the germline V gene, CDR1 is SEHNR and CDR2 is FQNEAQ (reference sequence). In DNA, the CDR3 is TGTGCCAGCAGCTACCTAATGGGGAACACTGAAGCTTTCTTT. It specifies CASSYLMGNTEAFF.

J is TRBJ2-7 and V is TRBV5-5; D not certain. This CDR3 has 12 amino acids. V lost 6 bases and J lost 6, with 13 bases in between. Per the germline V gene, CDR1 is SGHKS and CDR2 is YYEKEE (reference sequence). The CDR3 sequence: CASTLLGPEQYF. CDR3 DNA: TGTGCCAGCACCCTACTTGGACCCGAGCAGTACTTC.

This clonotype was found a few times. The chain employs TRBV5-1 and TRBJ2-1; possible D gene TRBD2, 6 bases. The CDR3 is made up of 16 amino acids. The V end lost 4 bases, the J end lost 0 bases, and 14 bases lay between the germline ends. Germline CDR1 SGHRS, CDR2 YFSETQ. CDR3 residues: CASSLDYPSSYNEQFF. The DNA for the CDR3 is TGCGCCAGCAGCCTGGACTATCCGAGCTCCTACAATGAGCAGTTCTTC.